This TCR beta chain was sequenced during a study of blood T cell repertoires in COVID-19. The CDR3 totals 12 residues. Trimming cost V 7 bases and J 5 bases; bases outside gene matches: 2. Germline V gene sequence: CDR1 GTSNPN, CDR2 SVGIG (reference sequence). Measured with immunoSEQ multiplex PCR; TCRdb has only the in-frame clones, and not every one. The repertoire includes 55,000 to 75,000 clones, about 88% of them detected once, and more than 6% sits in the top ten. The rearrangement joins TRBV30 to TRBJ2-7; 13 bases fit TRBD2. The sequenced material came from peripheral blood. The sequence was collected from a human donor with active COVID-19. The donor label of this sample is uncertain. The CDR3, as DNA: TGTGCCTTCGGGACTAGCGGGGACGAGCAGTACTTC. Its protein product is CAFGTSGDEQYF. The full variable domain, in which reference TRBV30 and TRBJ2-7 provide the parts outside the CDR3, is SQTIHQWPATLVQPVGSPLSLECTVEGTSNPNLYWYRQAAGRGLQLLFYSVGIGQISSEVPQNLSASRPQDRQFILSSKKLLLSDSGFYLCAFGTSGDEQYFGPGTRLTVT.